Sequencing of this TCR beta chain was carried out in a study of response to subunit inactivated influenza vaccine. Findings of the study overall: Few new T cells, the authors suggested, are recruited by each seasonal influenza vaccination.

TCRdb re-derived calls from the RT-PCR reads in MiXCR, one entry per CDR3 protein. The sample includes 550,000 to 650,000 distinct CDR3 sequences, over 9.5% of them seen just once. V was shortened by 0 bases and J by 4 bases, with 13 bases between the two germline ends. In germline, CDR1 is MNHEY, CDR2 SVGAGI. The CDR3 runs 15 residues. The table lists this clonotype with a few counts. As yet, its antigen is unknown. This receptor was obtained from a man aged 45-65 years who received an inactivated influenza vaccine. Sequenced material: PBMCs from blood, taken on the day of vaccination. This chain links TRBV6-5 with TRBJ2-7; a possible D gene is TRBD1 (6 bases). CDR3 sequence reads: CASSYSHSGQYEQYF. The CDR3 DNA sequence: TGTGCCAGCAGTTACTCACACTCAGGACAGTACGAGCAGTACTTC.